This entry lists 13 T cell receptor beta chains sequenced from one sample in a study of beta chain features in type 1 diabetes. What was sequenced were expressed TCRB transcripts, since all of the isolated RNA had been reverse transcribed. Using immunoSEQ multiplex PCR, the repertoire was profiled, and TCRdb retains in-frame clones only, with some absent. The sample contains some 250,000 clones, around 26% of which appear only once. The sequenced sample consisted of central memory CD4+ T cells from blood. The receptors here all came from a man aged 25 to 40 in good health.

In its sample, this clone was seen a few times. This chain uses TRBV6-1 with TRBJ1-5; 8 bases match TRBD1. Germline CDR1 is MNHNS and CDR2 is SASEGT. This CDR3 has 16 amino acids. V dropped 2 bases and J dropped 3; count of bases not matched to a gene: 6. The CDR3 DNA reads TGTGCCAGCAGTGAAAGAACAGGGGGTTACAATCAGCCCCAGCATTTT. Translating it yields CASSERTGGYNQPQHF.

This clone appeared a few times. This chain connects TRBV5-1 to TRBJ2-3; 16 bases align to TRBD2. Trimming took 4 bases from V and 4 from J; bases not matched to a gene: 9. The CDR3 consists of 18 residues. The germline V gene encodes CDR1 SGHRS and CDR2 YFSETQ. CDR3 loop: CASSKGTSGRAGADTQYF. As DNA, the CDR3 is TGCGCCAGCAGCAAAGGGACTAGCGGGAGGGCCGGAGCAGATACGCAGTATTTT.

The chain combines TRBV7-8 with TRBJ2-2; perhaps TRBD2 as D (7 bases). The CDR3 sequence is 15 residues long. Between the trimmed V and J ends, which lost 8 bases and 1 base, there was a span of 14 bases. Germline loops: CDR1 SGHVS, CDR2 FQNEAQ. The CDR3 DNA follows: TGTGCCAGCCTCACAGGGAGGGAGAACACCGGGGAGCTGTTTTTT. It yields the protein CASLTGRENTGELFF.

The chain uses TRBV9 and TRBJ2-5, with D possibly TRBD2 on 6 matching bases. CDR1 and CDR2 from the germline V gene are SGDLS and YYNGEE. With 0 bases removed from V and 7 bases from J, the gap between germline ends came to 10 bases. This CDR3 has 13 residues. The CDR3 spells CASSVDVSGTQYF. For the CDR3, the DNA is TGTGCCAGCAGCGTAGATGTTAGCGGGACCCAGTACTTC.

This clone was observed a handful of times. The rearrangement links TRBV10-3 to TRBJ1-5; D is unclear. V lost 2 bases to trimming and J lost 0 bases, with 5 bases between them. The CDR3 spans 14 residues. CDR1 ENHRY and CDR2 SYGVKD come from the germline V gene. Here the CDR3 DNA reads TGTGCCATCAGTGAGGTGAATAGCAATCAGCCCCAGCATTTT. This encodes CAISEVNSNQPQHF.

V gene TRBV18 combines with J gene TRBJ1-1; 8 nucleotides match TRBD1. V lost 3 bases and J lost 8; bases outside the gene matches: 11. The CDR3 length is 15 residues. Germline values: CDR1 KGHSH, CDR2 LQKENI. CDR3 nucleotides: TGTGCCAGCTCACCTAGTCGTACAGGGGACAGGGAAGCTTTCTTT. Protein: CASSPSRTGDREAFF. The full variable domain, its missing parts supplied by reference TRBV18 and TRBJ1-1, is NAGVMQNPRHLVRRRGQEARLRCSPMKGHSHVYWYRQLPEEGLKFMVYLQKENIIDESGMPKERFSAEFPKEGPSILRIQQVVRGDSAAYFCASSPSRTGDREAFFGQGTRLTVV.

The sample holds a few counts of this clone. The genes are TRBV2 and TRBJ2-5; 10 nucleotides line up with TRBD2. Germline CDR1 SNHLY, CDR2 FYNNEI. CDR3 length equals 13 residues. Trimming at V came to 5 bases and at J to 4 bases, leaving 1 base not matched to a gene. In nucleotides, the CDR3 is TGTGCCAGCAGTTCTAGCGGGGGAGAGACCCAGTACTTC. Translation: CASSSSGGETQYF.

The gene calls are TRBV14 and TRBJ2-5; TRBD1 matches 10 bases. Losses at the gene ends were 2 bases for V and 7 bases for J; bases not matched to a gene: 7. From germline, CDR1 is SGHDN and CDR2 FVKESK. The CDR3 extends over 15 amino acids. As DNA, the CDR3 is TGTGCCAGCAGCCAATTGGGGACAGGGGCTCTGACCCAGTACTTC. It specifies CASSQLGTGALTQYF.

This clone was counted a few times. The CDR3 coding sequence is TGTGCCAGCAGCTTAGTGGTCCACTCCTACGAGCAGTACTTC. Its translation: CASSLVVHSYEQYF. This rearrangement joins TRBV11-2 to TRBJ2-7; the D is unclear. This CDR3 has 14 residues. Germline V CDR1 and CDR2: SGHAT, FQNNGV. V dropped 1 base and J dropped 0 bases, with 7 bases sitting between them.

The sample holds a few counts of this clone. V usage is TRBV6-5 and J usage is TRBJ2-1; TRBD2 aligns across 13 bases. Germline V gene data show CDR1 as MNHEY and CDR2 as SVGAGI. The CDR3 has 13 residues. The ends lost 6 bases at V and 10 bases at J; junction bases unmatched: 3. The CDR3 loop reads CASRMGLAGEQFF. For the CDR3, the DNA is TGTGCCAGCAGGATGGGACTAGCGGGGGAGCAGTTCTTC.

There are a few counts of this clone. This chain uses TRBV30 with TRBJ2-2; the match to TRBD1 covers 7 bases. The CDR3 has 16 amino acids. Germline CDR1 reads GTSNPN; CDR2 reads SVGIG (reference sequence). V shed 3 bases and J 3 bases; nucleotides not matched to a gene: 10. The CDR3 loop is CAWRVGGNMYTGELFF. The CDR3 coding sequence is TGTGCCTGGAGGGTAGGGGGCAACATGTACACCGGGGAGCTGTTTTTT. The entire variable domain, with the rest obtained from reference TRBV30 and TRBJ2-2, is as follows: SQTIHQWPATLVQPVGSPLSLECTVEGTSNPNLYWYRQAAGRGLQLLFYSVGIGQISSEVPQNLSASRPQDRQFILSSKKLLLSDSGFYLCAWRVGGNMYTGELFFGEGSRLTVL.

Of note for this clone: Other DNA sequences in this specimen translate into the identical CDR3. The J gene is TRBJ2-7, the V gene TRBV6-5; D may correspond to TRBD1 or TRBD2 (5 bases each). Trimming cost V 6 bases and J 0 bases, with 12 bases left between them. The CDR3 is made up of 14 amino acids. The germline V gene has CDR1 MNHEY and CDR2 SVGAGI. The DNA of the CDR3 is TGTGCCAGCAGCCCGGGGACGTCCTCCTACGAGCAGTACTTC. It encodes CASSPGTSSYEQYF.

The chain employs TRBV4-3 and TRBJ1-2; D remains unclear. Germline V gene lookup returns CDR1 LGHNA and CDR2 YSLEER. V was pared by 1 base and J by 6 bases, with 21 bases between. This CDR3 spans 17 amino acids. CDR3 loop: CASSQGAGNLRGDGYTF. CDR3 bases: TGCGCCAGCAGCCAAGGGGCCGGTAATTTGCGCGGCGATGGCTACACCTTC.